This T cell receptor (beta chain) was sequenced for a study of CD8+CD57+ T cells in acquired aplastic anemia (dated by TCRdb to about 2018). For the study in its entirety: DNA extracted from sorted CD4+ and CD8+ cells had a mean of around 3 ug, with a range of roughly 0.17 to 27.4 ug. For healthy donor samples, the average read count was roughly 9.9 million for CD4+ cells and 11.0 million for CD8+ cells.

What the authors observed across the whole study: Roughly 30 CD8+ CDR3 sequences were found to be shared between patients and controls, but these sequences appeared to be highly expressed in patients and within the immunodominant clones of the patients. CD8+ Simpson's diversity did not differ significantly between patients and healthy controls (P=0.060).

The germline V gene (reference sequence) supplies CDR1 SEHNR and CDR2 FQNEAQ. Its CDR3 holds 16 amino acids, cysteine through phenylalanine. Only the CDR3 part of the read is kept: 48 bases, read in frame from the first base. The V end gives up 6 bases and the J end 1 base, leaving 5 bases in the junction not matched to a gene. TCR repertoires of sorted CD4+ and CD8+ blood T cells from severe aplastic anemia patients and healthy subjects were deep-sequenced in the study. Ficoll-Paque density gradient centrifugation was used to isolate peripheral blood mononuclear cells. CD4+ and CD8+ T cells were sorted by FACS or magnetic beads before DNA extraction. TCR beta VDJ combination and CDR3 sequence profiling used genomic DNA as the template. TCR repertoire sequencing was run on an Illumina HiSeq 2000. In the paper's pipeline: Repertoires were assessed using TRBV/TRBJ rearrangement plots, CDR3 size and DJ length profiles, and Simpson's diversity index. Whichever DNA sequence was most abundant in the deep sequencing data was defined as the immunodominant clone. CDR3 amino acid sequences were checked for sharing across subjects and were also compared against the VDJdb database and published repertoires. TCRdb reanalyzed the raw reads on its own, using fastp at Q25 for trimming and MiXCR for clone calling, and kept in-frame beta chains. Here each entry gathers all rows of one CDR3 protein and keeps the most common genes and DNA. TCRdb, not the authors, supplied the V and J calls. Recorded for this sample are 150,000 to 200,000 distinct CDR3 sequences; around 60% of them occurred a single time. 45% of the sample is taken by the ten largest.

With regard to this clonotype: Its antigen target is currently unknown. There are no base qualities to consult, and no much larger clone falls within one base.

Sequencing used sorted CD4+, CD8+, or CD8+CD57+ T cells (not recorded which) from PBMCs. The receptor comes from a human donor in good health. In this chain, TRBV7-9 is recombined with TRBJ2-5; 13 central bases correspond to TRBD2. This receptor has the CDR3 CASSKLAGGPQETQYF. Read as DNA, the sequence is TGTGCCAGCAGTAAACTAGCGGGAGGGCCCCAAGAGACCCAGTACTTC.